One and the same sample provided the 5 T cell receptor beta chains below, sequenced in a study of CD8 T cells in ankylosing spondylitis. Findings and caveats of the study: Made up of under ten highly homologous variants, a TCR beta motif appeared characteristic of ankylosing spondylitis blood.

What these receptors recognize is not known. MiXCR, run by TCRdb on the 5' RACE reads, gives a single entry per CDR3 protein. Seen here are around 430,000 distinct CDR3 sequences, roughly 15% observed once, and the top ten hold under 1.2%. The sequenced material came from blood, either unsorted or a sorted T cell fraction (not recorded which). These receptors came from a male donor with ankylosing spondylitis.

The gene calls are TRBV6-1 and TRBJ1-6; D may be TRBD1 (5 bases). Germline-derived CDR1 and CDR2 are MNHNS and SASEGT. V was shortened by 6 bases and J by 11 bases, with 23 bases between the two germline ends. The CDR3 is made up of 16 amino acids. The CDR3 spells CASRSWDAPGEPPLHF. The CDR3 DNA is TGTGCCAGCAGATCCTGGGACGCACCGGGGGAGCCACCCCTCCACTTT.

This clonotype was detected a few times. The rearrangement links TRBV7-3 to TRBJ2-1; 7 positions match TRBD1. Looked up from germline, CDR1 is SGHTA and CDR2 is FQGTGA. This CDR3 is 13 amino acids long. The trim removed 4 bases at V and 8 bases at J, leaving 5 bases unmatched. The CDR3 region is CASSSDRDDEQFF. CDR3 coding DNA: TGTGCCAGCAGCTCAGACAGGGACGATGAGCAGTTCTTC. The full variable domain, its missing parts supplied by reference TRBV7-3 and TRBJ2-1, is GAGVSQTPSNKVTEKGKYVELRCDPISGHTALYWYRQSLGQGPEFLIYFQGTGAADDSGLPNDRFFAVRPEGSVSTLKIQRTERGDSAVYLCASSSDRDDEQFFGPGTRLTVL.

The chain links TRBV5-1 to TRBJ2-1, with TRBD2 as a possible D gene (5 bases). V was cut by 2 bases and J by 0 bases, with 9 bases left in between. The CDR3 runs to 15 residues. The germline gives CDR1 SGHRS, CDR2 YFSETQ. CDR3 sequence: CASSLTAGSYNEQFF. In DNA form, the CDR3 reads TGCGCCAGCAGCTTAACGGCGGGCTCCTACAATGAGCAGTTCTTC.

Regarding this clonotype: A much larger clone lies a single base off, so this may be a read error. In nucleotides, the CDR3 is TGTGCCAGCAGCTTAGGGTCGGAGGCAGATACGCAGTATTTT. Amino acids: CASSLGSEADTQYF. The chain joins TRBV7-6 to TRBJ2-3; maybe TRBD2 (5 bases). The germline gives CDR1 SGHVS, CDR2 FNYEAQ. The CDR3 extends over 14 amino acids. V lost 1 base to trimming and J lost 4 bases, with 9 bases between them.

CDR3 in DNA: TGTGCCAGCAGCTGGGATAGACCACAGGGACAAGAGACCCAGTACTTC. Translation gives CASSWDRPQGQETQYF. This chain uses TRBV5-5 with TRBJ2-5; possibly TRBD1 for D (6 bases). Germline V CDR1 and CDR2: SGHKS, YYEKEE (reference sequence). The V gene lost 3 bases and the J gene lost 2 bases, with 17 bases spanning the gap. The CDR3 spans 16 residues. Full variable domain (remainder filled in from reference TRBV5-5 and TRBJ2-5): DAGVTQSPTHLIKTRGQQVTLRCSPISGHKSVSWYQQVLGQGPQFIFQYYEKEERGRGNFPDRFSARQFPNYSSELNVNALLLGDSALYLCASSWDRPQGQETQYFGPGTRLLVL.